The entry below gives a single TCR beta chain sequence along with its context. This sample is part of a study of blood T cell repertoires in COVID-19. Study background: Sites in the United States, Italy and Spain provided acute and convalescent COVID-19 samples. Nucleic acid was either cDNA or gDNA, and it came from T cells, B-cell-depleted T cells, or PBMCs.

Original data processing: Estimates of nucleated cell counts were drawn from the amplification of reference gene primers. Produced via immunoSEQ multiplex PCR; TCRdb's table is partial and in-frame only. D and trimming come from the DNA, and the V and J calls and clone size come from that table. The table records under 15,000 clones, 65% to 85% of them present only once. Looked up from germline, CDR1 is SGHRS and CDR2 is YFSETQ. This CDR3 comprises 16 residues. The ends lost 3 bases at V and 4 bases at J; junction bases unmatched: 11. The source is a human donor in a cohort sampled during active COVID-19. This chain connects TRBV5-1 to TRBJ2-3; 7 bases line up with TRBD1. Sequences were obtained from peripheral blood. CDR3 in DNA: TGCGCCAGCAGCTCCGGGACAGCGGAGTTCGCAGATACGCAGTATTTT. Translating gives CASSSGTAEFADTQYF.